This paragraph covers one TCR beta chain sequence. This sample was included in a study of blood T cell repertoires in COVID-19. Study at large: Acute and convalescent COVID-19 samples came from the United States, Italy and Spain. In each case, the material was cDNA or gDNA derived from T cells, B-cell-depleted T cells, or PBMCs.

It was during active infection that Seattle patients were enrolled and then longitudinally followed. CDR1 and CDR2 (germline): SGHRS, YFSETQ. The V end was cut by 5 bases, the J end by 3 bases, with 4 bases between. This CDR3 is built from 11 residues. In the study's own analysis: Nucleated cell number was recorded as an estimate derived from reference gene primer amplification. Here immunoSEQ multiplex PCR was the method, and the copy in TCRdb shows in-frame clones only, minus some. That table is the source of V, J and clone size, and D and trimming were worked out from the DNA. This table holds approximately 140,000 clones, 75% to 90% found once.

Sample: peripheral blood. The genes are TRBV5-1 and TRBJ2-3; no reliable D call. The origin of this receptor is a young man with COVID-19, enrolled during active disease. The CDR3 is CASSQTDTQYF. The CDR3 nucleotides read TGCGCCAGCAGTCAAACAGATACGCAGTATTTT. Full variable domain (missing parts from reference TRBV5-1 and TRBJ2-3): KAGVTQTPRYLIKTRGQQVTLSCSPISGHRSVSWYQQTPGQGLQFLFEYFSETQRNKGNFPGRFSGRQFSNSRSEMNVSTLELGDSALYLCASSQTDTQYFGPGTRLTVL.